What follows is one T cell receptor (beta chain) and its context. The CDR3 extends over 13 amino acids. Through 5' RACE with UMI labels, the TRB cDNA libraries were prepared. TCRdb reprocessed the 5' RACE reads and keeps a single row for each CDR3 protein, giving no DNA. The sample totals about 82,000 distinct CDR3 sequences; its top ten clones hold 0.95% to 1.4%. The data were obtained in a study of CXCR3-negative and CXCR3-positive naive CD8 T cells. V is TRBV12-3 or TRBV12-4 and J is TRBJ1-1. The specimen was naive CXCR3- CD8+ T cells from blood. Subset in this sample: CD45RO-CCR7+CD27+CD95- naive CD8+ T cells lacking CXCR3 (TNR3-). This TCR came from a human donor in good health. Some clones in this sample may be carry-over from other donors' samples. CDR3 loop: CASSFNPQSEAFF.